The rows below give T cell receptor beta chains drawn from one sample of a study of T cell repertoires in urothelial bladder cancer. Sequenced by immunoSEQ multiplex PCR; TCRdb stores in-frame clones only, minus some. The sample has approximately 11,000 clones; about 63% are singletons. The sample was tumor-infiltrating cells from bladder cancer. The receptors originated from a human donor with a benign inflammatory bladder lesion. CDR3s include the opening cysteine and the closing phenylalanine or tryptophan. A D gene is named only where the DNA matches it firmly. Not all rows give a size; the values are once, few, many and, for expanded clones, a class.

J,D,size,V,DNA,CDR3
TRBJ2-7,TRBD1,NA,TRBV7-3,TGTGCCAGCAGCCCCCAGGGGACAGGGGGAGAGCAGTACTTC,CASSPQGTGGEQYF
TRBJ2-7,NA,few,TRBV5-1,TGCGCCAGCAGCTTGGGAGAGATCTACGAGCAGTACTTC,CASSLGEIYEQYF
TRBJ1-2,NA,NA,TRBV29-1,TGCAGCGTTGATTCGGTCGACGGCTATGGCTACACCTTC,CSVDSVDGYGYTF
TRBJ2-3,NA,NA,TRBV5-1,TGCGCCAGCAGCGTGGGACTTGATGATACGCAGTATTTT,CASSVGLDDTQYF
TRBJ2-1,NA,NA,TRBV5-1,TGCGCCAGCAGTCCCTCCGGGACAACCTACAATGAGCAGTTCTTC,CASSPSGTTYNEQFF
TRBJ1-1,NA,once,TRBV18,TGTGCCAGCTCCCTCGTGAGTGAAGCTTTCTTT,CASSLVSEAFF
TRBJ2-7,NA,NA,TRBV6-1,TGTGCCAGCACCAGGGGAGGCGAGCAGTACTTC,CASTRGGEQYF
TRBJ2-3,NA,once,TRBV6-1,TGTGCCACCAAAGTGGACGTGAGCACAGATACGCAGTATTTT,CATKVDVSTDTQYF
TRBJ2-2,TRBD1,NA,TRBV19,TGTGCCAGTAGTCGACAGGGGCGAAACACCGGGGAGCTGTTTTTT,CASSRQGRNTGELFF
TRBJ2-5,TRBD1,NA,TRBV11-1,TGTGCCAGCAGCTTATACGACACAGGGGTGCGAGAGACCCAGTACTTC,CASSLYDTGVRETQYF
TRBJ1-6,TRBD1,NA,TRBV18,TGTGCCAGCTCAGCCTCAGGGGGAGGAAGTAATTCACCCCTCCACTTT,CASSASGGGSNSPLHF
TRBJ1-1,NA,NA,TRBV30,TGTGCCTGGAGTCGGGCCCGATATACTGAAGCTTTCTTT,CAWSRARYTEAFF
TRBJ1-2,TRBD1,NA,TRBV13,TGTGCCAGCAGCGTCGGGACAGGGAATCATGGCTACACCTTC,CASSVGTGNHGYTF
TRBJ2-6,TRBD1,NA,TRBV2,TGTGCCAGCAGTGCGGACAGGGCTGGGGCCAACGTCCTGACTTTC,CASSADRAGANVLTF
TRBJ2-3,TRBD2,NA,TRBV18,TGTGCCAGCTCACCGTTTAGGACTAGCGGGGGTTCCGGGGATACGCAGTATTTT,CASSPFRTSGGSGDTQYF
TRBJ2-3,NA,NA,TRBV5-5,TGTGCCAGCAGCTTGGGCCGGTCCTTTAGCACAGATACGCAGTATTTT,CASSLGRSFSTDTQYF
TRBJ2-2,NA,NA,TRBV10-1,TGCGCCAGCTCCGGACTCACCGGGGAGCTGTTTTTT,CASSGLTGELFF
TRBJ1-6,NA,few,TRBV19,TGTGCCAGTAGTCTTCAGGGAAATTCACCCCTCCACTTT,CASSLQGNSPLHF
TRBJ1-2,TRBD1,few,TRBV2,TGTGCCAGCAGGAACCGGGACAGAGATGGCTACACCTTC,CASRNRDRDGYTF
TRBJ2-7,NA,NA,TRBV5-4,TGTGCCAGCAGCTTCGGGAACGAGCAGTACTTC,CASSFGNEQYF
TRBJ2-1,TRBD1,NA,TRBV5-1,TGCGCCAGCAGCGGCTCCGGGACAGGGTATAATGAGCAGTTCTTC,CASSGSGTGYNEQFF
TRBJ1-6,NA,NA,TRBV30,TGTGCCTGGAGTGTAGGCAGCCCTAATTCACCCCTCCACTTT,CAWSVGSPNSPLHF
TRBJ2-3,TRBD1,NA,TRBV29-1,TGCAGCGCGGACAGGACTAGCACAGATACGCAGTATTTT,CSADRTSTDTQYF
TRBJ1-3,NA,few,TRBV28,TGTGCCAGCTTAGGGCTCTCCTCTGGAAACACCATATATTTT,CASLGLSSGNTIYF
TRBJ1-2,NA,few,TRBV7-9,TGTGCCAGCAGCTCTTCGACGGGCTCCTATGGCTACACCTTC,CASSSSTGSYGYTF
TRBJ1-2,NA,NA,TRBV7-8,TGTGCCAGCAGCTCCCGGGGGCGGGGGAACTATGGCTACACCTTC,CASSSRGRGNYGYTF
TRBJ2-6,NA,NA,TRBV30,TGTGCCTGGAGTGTATCCCCTGTTGGGCCCGTCGGGGCCAACGTCCTGACTTTC,CAWSVSPVGPVGANVLTF
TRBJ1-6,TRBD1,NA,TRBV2,TGTGCCAGCAGTGCCGCCACAGGGGCCTATAATTCACCCCTCCACTTT,CASSAATGAYNSPLHF